This TCR beta chain came from a study of yellow fever vaccine responses in identical twins. Findings and limits, study-wide: Twins' T cell vaccine responses reportedly looked partly convergent, partly personalized.

V lost 3 bases, J lost 4 bases, and 12 bases lay in between. In germline, CDR1 is WNHNN, CDR2 SYGVQD (reference sequence). This CDR3 region has 14 residues. Note on this clonotype: Its target is unknown.

TCRdb passed the RT-PCR reads through MiXCR, listing each CDR3 protein once. The table records about 1,100 distinct CDR3 sequences, roughly 78% of them present only once. The input for sequencing was T cells from blood (PBMCs), unsorted or a sorted subset (not recorded which), taken before or after yellow fever vaccination (not recorded which). The rearrangement uses TRBV10-1 and TRBJ1-2; perhaps TRBD1 as D (5 bases). The TCR was taken from a female donor who received the yellow fever vaccine. The CDR3, as DNA: TGCGCCAGCAGTGACGGCAGGGAGGGCTATGGCTACACCTTC. As protein: CASSDGREGYGYTF.